This T cell receptor (beta chain) was found in a study of T cell changes during pregnancy in multiple sclerosis. The repertoire was sequenced with immunoSEQ multiplex PCR; TCRdb's copy has only in-frame clones and lacks some. Seen here are about 75,000 clones, about 90% observed once, and the top ten hold roughly 1%. This sample comprised peripheral blood, obtained in the first trimester of pregnancy. This TCR derives from a female donor in good health, enrolled as a control in a pregnancy study.

The CDR3 nucleotides are TGTGCCAGCAGTTACGGGACAGGGCTTAAAAACATTCAGTACTTC. Protein sequence: CASSYGTGLKNIQYF. V gene TRBV6-5 combines with J gene TRBJ2-4; the match to TRBD1 covers 9 bases. J gave up 4 bases and V 2 bases, and 3 bases lay outside the gene matches. The CDR3 totals 15 residues. Germline V CDR1 and CDR2: MNHEY, SVGAGI.